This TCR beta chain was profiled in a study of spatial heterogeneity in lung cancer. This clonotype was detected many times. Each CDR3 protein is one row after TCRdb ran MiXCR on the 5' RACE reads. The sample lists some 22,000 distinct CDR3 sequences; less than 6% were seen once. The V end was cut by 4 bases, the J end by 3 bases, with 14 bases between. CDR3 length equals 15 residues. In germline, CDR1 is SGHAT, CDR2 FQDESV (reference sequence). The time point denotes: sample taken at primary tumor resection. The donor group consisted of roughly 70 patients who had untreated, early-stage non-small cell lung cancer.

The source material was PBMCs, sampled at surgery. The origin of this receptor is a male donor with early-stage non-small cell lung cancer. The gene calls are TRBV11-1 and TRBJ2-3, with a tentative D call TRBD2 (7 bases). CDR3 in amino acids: CASSSGGRGTDTQYF. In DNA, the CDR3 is TGTGCCAGCAGCTCGGGAGGTAGGGGGACAGATACGCAGTATTTT.